Each of the 32 T cell receptor beta chains below was sequenced from the same sample in a study of T cells in Graves' hyperthyroidism and ophthalmopathy. Amplification of TCR beta CDR3 regions used RNA as the template. First-round RT-PCR of the TCR CDR3 relied on the HTBI primer set. TCRdb reprocessed the multiplex PCR reads with MiXCR, giving one entry per CDR3 protein. Among around 600,000 distinct CDR3 sequences listed, approximately 14% were seen once. Source material: blood. The receptor source for this set is a woman between 50 and 59 years old with Graves' ophthalmopathy.

This clonotype was recorded a few times. The chain is built from TRBV30 and TRBJ2-3; TRBD1 might be the D (6 bases). Trimming pared 2 bases from V and 6 bases from J, leaving 21 bases between. The CDR3 loop spans 16 amino acids. Germline CDR1 and CDR2: GTSNPN and SVGIG (reference sequence). Written as DNA, the CDR3 is TGTGCCTGGAGTACAGAAAAAATTCGAAGGGGGGATACGCAGTATTTT. It encodes CAWSTEKIRRGDTQYF.

This clonotype showed up many times. DNA of the CDR3: TGTGCCAGCAGTCTAGGACGGACAACTAATGAAAAACTGTTTTTT. It translates to CASSLGRTTNEKLFF. This chain joins TRBV28 and TRBJ1-4; D unresolved. Germline CDR1 MDHEN, CDR2 SYDVKM. This CDR3 has 15 residues. V lost 5 bases to trimming and J lost 0 bases, with 10 bases between them.

This clonotype was seen ten or more times. The chain links TRBV10-3 to TRBJ2-5; 7 bases are shared with TRBD2. CDR1 is ENHRY, CDR2 SYGVKD, per germline. Trimming at V came to 10 bases and at J to 3 bases, leaving 20 bases not matched to a gene. The CDR3 is 17 residues long. The CDR3 reads CATQTSSLETEKETQYF. The CDR3 DNA follows: TGTGCCACCCAGACTAGCAGTCTTGAAACTGAAAAAGAGACCCAGTACTTC.

This clonotype was found many times. The V call is TRBV28, the J call TRBJ2-7; tentatively, D is TRBD1 (5 bases). CDR1 and CDR2 from the germline V gene are MDHEN and SYDVKM. The V and J ends lost 2 bases and 3 bases respectively, with 11 bases between them. The CDR3 is 14 amino acids. As DNA, the CDR3 is TGTGCCAGCAGTTTAGTCGGCAGGGTCTACGAGCAGTACTTC. Amino acids: CASSLVGRVYEQYF.

This clonotype was recorded at least ten times. The gene calls are TRBV20-1 and TRBJ2-7, with D perhaps TRBD2 (5 bases). CDR1 and CDR2 (germline): DFQATT, SNEGSKA (reference sequence). The length of the CDR3 is 14 residues. The CDR3 spells CSAWESGSASEQYF. The CDR3 region has the DNA TGCAGCGCTTGGGAGAGCGGATCCGCTTCCGAGCAGTACTTC.

This clonotype was picked up many times. This rearrangement joins TRBV5-1 to TRBJ2-3, with TRBD2 matching over 8 bases. CDR3 length: 14 residues. Trimming cost V 2 bases and J 4 bases; bases outside gene matches: 3. The germline V gene has CDR1 SGHRS and CDR2 YFSETQ. CDR3 loop: CASSFLAGADTQYF. The CDR3 DNA follows: TGCGCCAGCAGCTTTCTAGCGGGCGCAGATACGCAGTATTTT.

There are a few counts of this clonotype. This chain connects TRBV4-3 to TRBJ2-1, with TRBD2 identical over 11 bases. This CDR3 region has 15 residues. From germline, CDR1 is LGHNA and CDR2 YSLEER. V lost 1 base to trimming and J lost 9 bases; unmatched junction nucleotides: 5. The CDR3 loop reads CASSQVAGGPREQFF. The CDR3 bases are TGCGCCAGCAGCCAAGTAGCGGGAGGGCCTCGTGAGCAGTTCTTC.

This clonotype was seen many times. The chain has TRBV7-2 and TRBJ1-1; TRBD1 matches at 7 bases. There are 16 residues in the CDR3. The germline V gene has CDR1 SGHTA and CDR2 FQGNSA. V lost 5 bases, J lost 1 base, and 10 bases stayed unmatched. Written as DNA, the CDR3 is TGTGCCAGCAGCCGAGGGGGCTTCAGGGGGAACACTGAAGCTTTCTTT. The encoded protein is CASSRGGFRGNTEAFF.

This clonotype was observed many times. V is TRBV6-2 or TRBV6-3 and J is TRBJ2-7; D is possibly TRBD2 (6 bases). Germline V gene sequence: CDR1 MNHEY, CDR2 SVGEGT. Trimming took 1 base from V and 5 from J, leaving 15 bases between them. The CDR3 is made up of 15 amino acids. The chain's CDR3 is CASSYYRDFLHEQYF. The DNA of the CDR3 is TGTGCCAGCAGTTACTACCGGGACTTCCTCCACGAGCAGTACTTC.

The chain is built from TRBV11-2 and TRBJ1-2; 7 bases are shared with TRBD1. This CDR3 spans 11 amino acids. Germline lookup yields CDR1 SGHAT and CDR2 FQNNGV. With 6 bases clipped from V and 14 bases from J, the junction kept 9 bases outside the gene matches. The CDR3 loop reads CASSVGGTATF. The CDR3, as DNA: TGTGCCAGCAGTGTAGGCGGGACAGCAACCTTC.

This clonotype has ten or more counts. This chain uses TRBV6-4 with TRBJ2-7; D unclear. The CDR3 covers 14 residues. The V end lost 4 bases, the J end lost 0 bases, and 10 bases lay between the germline ends. Germline V gene sequence: CDR1 MRHNA, CDR2 SNTAGT. DNA of the CDR3: TGTGCCAGCAGTGTCGGCCCCAACTCCTACGAGCAGTACTTC. This codes for CASSVGPNSYEQYF.

This clonotype was counted at least ten times. This chain uses TRBV12-3 or TRBV12-4 with TRBJ2-4, with 8 nucleotides matching TRBD1. After removal of 3 bases from V and 6 bases from J, the junction contained 7 bases not matched to a gene. This CDR3 comprises 15 residues. For the CDR3, the DNA is TGTGCCAGCAGTTTTTCCTTGCAGGGGGCAAACATTCAGTACTTC. It encodes CASSFSLQGANIQYF.

The chain recombines TRBV7-2 with TRBJ1-2; D gene uncertain. CDR1 SGHTA and CDR2 FQGNSA come from the germline V gene. The V and J ends lost 4 bases and 5 bases respectively, with 17 bases between them. The CDR3 length is 15 residues. CDR3 protein: CASSSSGLPLYGYTF. DNA for the CDR3: TGTGCCAGCAGCTCTAGCGGATTACCGCTTTATGGCTACACCTTC.

The CDR3 region is CASSPERTGVTEAFF. CDR3 DNA sequence: TGCGCCAGCAGCCCTGAGAGGACAGGGGTGACTGAAGCTTTCTTT. The J gene is TRBJ1-1, the V gene TRBV4-3, with 9 bases matching TRBD1. Germline CDR1 reads LGHNA; CDR2 reads YSLEER. CDR3 length: 15 amino acids. V lost 4 bases, J lost 5 bases, and 8 bases stayed unmatched.

This clonotype occurred many times. This chain connects TRBV11-2 to TRBJ2-1; D may be TRBD1 (5 bases). The CDR3 totals 17 residues. V lost 1 base to trimming and J lost 4 bases, with 17 bases between them. Germline lookup yields CDR1 SGHAT and CDR2 FQNNGV. DNA for the CDR3: TGTGCCAGCAGCTTAGGTCTAAGGGGCCGGGTATACAATGAGCAGTTCTTC. Its protein product is CASSLGLRGRVYNEQFF.

This clonotype was recorded at least ten times. This rearrangement joins TRBV2 to TRBJ2-1; TRBD2 matches 11 bases. V was pared by 3 bases and J by 2 bases, with 12 bases of the junction left unmatched. The length of the CDR3 is 19 residues. Per the germline V gene, CDR1 is SNHLY and CDR2 is FYNNEI. Here the CDR3 DNA reads TGTGCCAGCAGTGATAGTAGCGGGAGGGCCTATCGAACCTACAATGAGCAGTTCTTC. The encoded protein is CASSDSSGRAYRTYNEQFF.

The V call is TRBV19, the J call TRBJ2-1, with 8 bases aligning to TRBD2. CDR1 is LNHDA, CDR2 SQIVND, per germline (reference sequence). The trim removed 3 bases at V and 2 bases at J, leaving 6 bases unmatched. CDR3 length: 16 residues. CDR3 loop: CASSIPGSGTYNEQFF. The CDR3 DNA reads as TGTGCCAGTAGTATCCCGGGTAGCGGGACCTACAATGAGCAGTTCTTC.

The chain has TRBV6-2 or TRBV6-3 and TRBJ1-5, with TRBD1 matching 8 bases. The junction had 16 bases not matched to a gene; V was cut back by 3 bases and J by 6 bases. The CDR3 length is 18 residues. The V gene's germline CDR1 is MNHEY and CDR2 SVGEGT. DNA of the CDR3: TGTGCCAGCAGTTATCGACAGGGGACCACTTTTTCCAGTCAGCCCCAGCATTTT. It is translated as CASSYRQGTTFSSQPQHF.

The rearrangement joins TRBV7-2 to TRBJ2-1; 10 bases map to TRBD2. Germline V gene lookup returns CDR1 SGHTA and CDR2 FQGNSA. V lost 1 base and J lost 8; bases outside the gene matches: 5. This CDR3 spans 15 amino acids. DNA of the CDR3: TGTGCCAGCAGCTTAGTAGCGGGAGGCCGGGATGAGCAGTTCTTC. Residues: CASSLVAGGRDEQFF.

CDR3 in DNA: TGTGCCCCCGCCGAGGGGGAAGAGACCCAGTACTTC. Amino acids: CAPAEGEETQYF. The chain recombines TRBV28 with TRBJ2-5, with TRBD1 as a possible D gene (6 bases). The CDR3 covers 12 residues. V was trimmed by 11 bases and J by 3 bases, leaving 13 bases between them. Germline V CDR1 and CDR2: MDHEN, SYDVKM.

This clonotype was counted ten times or more. J is TRBJ2-3 and V is TRBV5-5; D perhaps matches TRBD2 (6 bases). This CDR3 has 18 amino acids. V gave up 0 bases and J gave up 1 base, with 18 bases separating them. The germline V gene has CDR1 SGHKS and CDR2 YYEKEE (reference sequence). The CDR3 DNA reads as TGTGCCAGCAGCTTGGGGGCCGGAGGGACTTTACGCACAGATACGCAGTATTTT. As protein: CASSLGAGGTLRTDTQYF.

At least ten counts were recorded for this clonotype. The rearrangement links TRBV20-1 to TRBJ2-1; TRBD1 matches at 8 bases. V was clipped by 0 bases and J by 12 bases; unmatched bases: 13. The CDR3 totals 15 residues. Germline values: CDR1 DFQATT, CDR2 SNEGSKA (reference sequence). This chain's CDR3 is CSARDVTGDLRGQFF. The CDR3 coding sequence is TGCAGTGCTAGAGATGTGACAGGGGATTTGAGGGGGCAGTTCTTC.

The chain employs TRBV11-3 and TRBJ2-1; 12 nucleotides match TRBD2. Germline CDR1 SGHNT, CDR2 YENEEA. With V trimmed by 4 bases and J by 3 bases, 4 bases remained unmatched. CDR3 length equals 16 residues. CDR3 residues: CASSSRTSGDYNEQFF. In nucleotides, the CDR3 is TGTGCCAGCAGCTCACGGACTAGCGGGGACTACAATGAGCAGTTCTTC. Using reference TRBV11-3 and TRBJ2-1 for the parts outside the CDR3, the full variable domain is EAGVVQSPRYKIIEKKQPVAFWCNPISGHNTLYWYLQNLGQGPELLIRYENEEAVDDSQLPKDRFSAERLKGVDSTLKIQPAELGDSAVYLCASSSRTSGDYNEQFFGPGTRLTVL.

The chain's CDR3 is CAARRESSYEQYF. CDR3 DNA: TGTGCCGCCCGACGGGAGAGCTCCTACGAGCAGTACTTC. V gene TRBV27 combines with J gene TRBJ2-7; tentative D call: TRBD2 (6 bases). CDR1 is MNHEY and CDR2 is SMNVEV in the germline V gene (reference sequence). The V gene lost 11 bases and the J gene lost 0 bases, with 14 bases spanning the gap. There are 13 residues in the CDR3.

The genes are TRBV19 and TRBJ1-2, with TRBD1 identical over 7 bases. This CDR3 region has 12 residues. V gave up 8 bases and J gave up 8 bases; unmatched junction bases: 8. CDR1 and CDR2 from the germline V gene are LNHDA and SQIVND (reference sequence). The CDR3 sequence is CASLDRVRGYTF. CDR3 bases: TGTGCCAGTTTAGACAGGGTGAGGGGCTACACCTTC.

This clonotype has a count of ten or more. The V call is TRBV6-2 or TRBV6-3, the J call TRBJ1-1; 10 bases agree with TRBD1. Germline CDR1 MNHEY, CDR2 SVGEGT. The CDR3 totals 12 residues. The CDR3 reads CASGQGYTEAFF. The CDR3, as DNA: TGTGCTTCGGGACAGGGGTACACTGAAGCTTTCTTT.

This clonotype appeared a single time. This may come from a read error, since a much larger clone is one base off. This rearrangement joins TRBV28 to TRBJ1-1; TRBD1 matches at 9 bases. This CDR3 has 18 residues. Germline loops: CDR1 MDHEN, CDR2 SYDVKM. CDR3 bases: TGTGCCAGCAGTTCCCTTTCAGGGACAGGGAGTGATCGCACTGAAGCTTCCTTT. It translates to CASSSLSGTGSDRTEASF.

CDR3 DNA: TGTGCCAGCAGAAAGGCGGGCGGAGCGAACACCGGGGAGCTGTTTTTT. It encodes CASRKAGGANTGELFF. The chain uses TRBV2 and TRBJ2-2; D perhaps matches TRBD2 (5 bases). Trimming took off 6 bases at V and 0 bases at J, with 14 bases between the two ends. The CDR3 runs 16 residues. Germline lookup yields CDR1 SNHLY and CDR2 FYNNEI.

CDR3 protein: CASSPPGQGVHTGELFF. The CDR3 DNA sequence: TGTGCCAGCAGCCCACCGGGACAGGGGGTCCACACCGGGGAGCTGTTTTTT. The V call is TRBV7-9, the J call TRBJ2-2; 11 bases fit TRBD1. CDR1 is SEHNR, CDR2 FQNEAQ, per germline (reference sequence). The CDR3 spans 17 residues. V dropped 5 bases and J dropped 3; count of bases not matched to a gene: 8.

The V call is TRBV29-1, the J call TRBJ2-7; TRBD2 is a possible D gene (5 bases). V was clipped by 4 bases and J by 3 bases, with 16 bases between them. Germline-derived CDR1 and CDR2 are SQVTM and ANQGSEA. This CDR3 spans 14 amino acids. In nucleotides, the CDR3 is TGCAGCGTTGTTTTTGGAGGAAGCCACTACGAGCAGTACTTC. It codes for CSVVFGGSHYEQYF.

This clonotype was observed a handful of times. This chain links TRBV20-1 with TRBJ2-2; D not resolved. CDR3 length: 13 residues. Germline V gene lookup returns CDR1 DFQATT and CDR2 SNEGSKA (reference sequence). Trimming took 1 base from V and 5 from J, leaving 8 bases between them. The CDR3 loop reads CSARAGFTGELFF. CDR3 nucleotides: TGCAGTGCTAGAGCGGGTTTTACCGGGGAGCTGTTTTTT.

Here the CDR3 DNA reads TGTGCCACCAGTGATTTGAAGGGCTACGAGCAGTACTTC. As protein: CATSDLKGYEQYF. J is TRBJ2-7 and V is TRBV24-1, with no clear D. The CDR3 has 13 amino acids. V lost 0 bases to trimming and J lost 3 bases, with 5 bases between them. CDR1 is KGHDR, CDR2 SFDVKD, per germline.